This T cell receptor (beta chain) comes out of a study of shared clonotypes between healthy human individuals. V gave up 4 bases and J gave up 4 bases; unmatched junction bases: 3. Germline loops: CDR1 SGHAT, CDR2 FQDESV (reference sequence). The CDR3 loop spans 15 amino acids. Assay used: immunoSEQ multiplex PCR; TCRdb lists only in-frame clones, some missing. Among fewer than 550,000 clones listed, about three quarters were seen once. Source material: PBMCs. This sequence was found in a woman aged 40 to 50 in good health. Some clones in this sample may be carry-over from other donors' samples. This chain connects TRBV11-1 to TRBJ2-1; 11 bases agree with TRBD2. CDR3 sequence reads: CASSSLAGGYNEQFF. CDR3 nucleotides: TGTGCCAGCAGCTCTCTAGCGGGAGGTTACAATGAGCAGTTCTTC.